Presented here are 21 T cell receptor beta chains from one specimen sequenced in a study of blood T cell repertoires in COVID-19. The protocol was immunoSEQ multiplex PCR, while the TCRdb copy is restricted to in-frame clones and leaves out a portion. The table has tens of thousands of clones, 80% to 90% seen once; the top ten hold less than 55%. Sequencing was done on a sample of peripheral blood. These receptors all come from a woman aged 55-70 years with COVID-19, enrolled during active disease.

The rearrangement uses TRBV18 and TRBJ2-5; no reliable D call. The V end lost 2 bases, the J end lost 3 bases, and 7 bases lay between the germline ends. CDR1 and CDR2 from the germline V gene are KGHSH and LQKENI. The CDR3 has 13 amino acids. The CDR3 nucleotides read TGTGCCAGCTCACCAGCAGTTGAAGAGACCCAGTACTTC. It codes for CASSPAVEETQYF. The whole variable domain, remainder taken from reference TRBV18 and TRBJ2-5, is NAGVMQNPRHLVRRRGQEARLRCSPMKGHSHVYWYRQLPEEGLKFMVYLQKENIIDESGMPKERFSAEFPKEGPSILRIQQVVRGDSAAYFCASSPAVEETQYFGPGTRLLVL.

The genes are TRBV28 and TRBJ1-1; weak D call: TRBD1 (6 bases). The germline V gene encodes CDR1 MDHEN and CDR2 SYDVKM. Trimming removed 8 bases from V and 1 base from J, with 23 bases in between. The CDR3 runs to 17 residues. CDR3 residues: CASPIGGRYLRNTEAFF. CDR3 in DNA: TGTGCCAGCCCCATCGGGGGGCGCTATCTAAGGAACACTGAAGCTTTCTTT.

The chain is built from TRBV19 and TRBJ1-2; D possibly corresponds to TRBD1 (6 bases). The V end was cut by 6 bases, the J end by 4 bases, with 9 bases between. The CDR3 has 12 residues. Germline loops: CDR1 LNHDA, CDR2 SQIVND (reference sequence). Here the CDR3 reads CASSKDSYGYTF. CDR3 DNA: TGTGCCAGTAGCAAGGACAGCTATGGCTACACCTTC. The variable domain in full, with the rest retrieved from reference TRBV19 and TRBJ1-2, is DGGITQSPKYLFRKEGQNVTLSCEQNLNHDAMYWYRQDPGQGLRLIYYSQIVNDFQKGDIAEGYSVSREKKESFPLTVTSAQKNPTAFYLCASSKDSYGYTFGSGTRLTVV.

V is TRBV18 and J is TRBJ1-5; D remains unclear. The CDR3 consists of 16 residues. Germline V lookup: CDR1 KGHSH, CDR2 LQKENI. V was pared by 2 bases and J by 1 base, with 12 bases between. The CDR3 region is CASSPSPLVSNQPQHF. The CDR3 DNA follows: TGTGCCAGCTCACCATCTCCTTTAGTAAGCAATCAGCCCCAGCATTTT.

This clone was counted once. This chain's CDR3 is CAISGGYEQYF. CDR3 nucleotide sequence: TGTGCCATCAGTGGAGGCTACGAGCAGTACTTC. The chain couples TRBV10-3 to TRBJ2-7, with D hard to call. Trimming removed 4 bases at V and 3 bases at J, with 4 bases between. This CDR3 spans 11 amino acids. The germline CDR1 and CDR2 sequences are ENHRY and SYGVKD.

The chain employs TRBV6-2 or TRBV6-3 and TRBJ1-2; D is ambiguous. Trimming cost V 6 bases and J 8 bases, with 13 bases left between them. Germline CDR1 reads MNHEY; CDR2 reads SVGEGT. The CDR3 contains 12 residues. Written as DNA, the CDR3 is TGTGCCAGCAGCCTGGCCCCTTGGGGCTACACCTTC. Translating it yields CASSLAPWGYTF.

The chain links TRBV5-1 to TRBJ1-2, with 7 positions matching TRBD1. The CDR3 is 13 residues long. The germline gives CDR1 SGHRS, CDR2 YFSETQ. V dropped 4 bases and J dropped 6; count of bases not matched to a gene: 6. This CDR3 reads CASSPGQINGYTF. In DNA form, the CDR3 reads TGCGCCAGCAGCCCGGGACAGATTAATGGCTACACCTTC.

The chain links TRBV6-2 or TRBV6-3 to TRBJ1-2; 7 nucleotides agree with TRBD1. This CDR3 has 13 residues. From germline, CDR1 is MNHEY and CDR2 SVGEGT. Trimming removed 6 bases from V and 4 bases from J; junction bases left unmatched: 5. The CDR3 DNA reads as TGTGCCAGCAGCTCAGGACAGGTCTATGGCTACACCTTC. It yields the protein CASSSGQVYGYTF.

This chain joins TRBV2 and TRBJ2-1, with 8 bases identical to TRBD1. This CDR3 is 12 amino acids long. With V trimmed by 6 bases and J by 12 bases, 7 bases remained unmatched. Germline CDR1 is SNHLY and CDR2 is FYNNEI. The DNA of the CDR3 is TGTGCCAGCAGGGGACAGGCCCCCGGGCAGTTCTTC. It yields the protein CASRGQAPGQFF.

V usage is TRBV10-3 and J usage is TRBJ2-5; D might be TRBD1 (6 bases). V was cut by 8 bases and J by 4 bases, with 17 bases left in between. CDR1 and CDR2 (germline): ENHRY, SYGVKD. There are 14 residues in the CDR3. The CDR3: CAIGDTGQGETQYF. The CDR3 nucleotides are TGTGCCATCGGGGATACAGGGCAGGGAGAGACCCAGTACTTC.

V and J are TRBV5-1 and TRBJ2-1, with 8 nucleotides matching TRBD1. The CDR3 is 15 amino acids. The junction had 4 bases not matched to a gene; V was cut back by 3 bases and J by 2 bases. Germline loops: CDR1 SGHRS, CDR2 YFSETQ. The CDR3 DNA follows: TGCGCCAGCAGCTCGACAGGGGATACCTACAATGAGCAGTTCTTC. Translated, it gives CASSSTGDTYNEQFF.

V gene TRBV3-1 (or the pseudogene TRBV3-2) combines with J gene TRBJ1-1, with D possibly being TRBD1 (6 bases). Germline CDR1 LGHDT, CDR2 YNNKEL (reference sequence). The CDR3 sequence is 14 residues long. Trimming removed 4 bases from V and 1 base from J, with 10 bases in between. The CDR3 sequence: CASSLPGENTEAFF. DNA for the CDR3: TGTGCCAGCAGCCTCCCAGGGGAGAACACTGAAGCTTTCTTT.

The rearrangement joins TRBV19 to TRBJ1-4; 7 bases align to TRBD1. The CDR3 is 17 amino acids. The V gene end was trimmed by 3 bases and the J gene end by 7 bases; junction bases not matched to a gene: 14. Germline V gives CDR1 LNHDA, CDR2 SQIVND (reference sequence). The chain's CDR3 is CASSMRRRGGFVEKLFF. CDR3 coding DNA: TGTGCCAGTAGTATGAGAAGGAGAGGGGGCTTTGTTGAAAAACTGTTTTTT.

The chain couples TRBV27 to TRBJ2-5; D perhaps matches TRBD1 (6 bases). Germline V CDR1 and CDR2: MNHEY, SMNVEV (reference sequence). The V end lost 5 bases, the J end lost 2 bases, and 12 bases lay between the germline ends. This CDR3 is 14 amino acids long. CDR3 sequence: CASSLIGQQETQYF. The CDR3 nucleotides are TGTGCCAGCAGTCTAATTGGACAGCAAGAGACCCAGTACTTC.

The genes are TRBV15 and TRBJ1-3, with D hard to call. CDR3 length: 15 amino acids. CDR1 and CDR2 from the germline V gene are LNHNV and YYDKDF (reference sequence). With 5 bases removed from V and 1 base from J, the gap between germline ends came to 12 bases. The chain's CDR3 is CATSPVARSGNTIYF. Here the CDR3 DNA reads TGTGCCACCAGCCCCGTGGCCCGTTCTGGAAACACCATATATTTT.

V usage is TRBV9 and J usage is TRBJ2-5; 7 nucleotides align to TRBD2. The germline gives CDR1 SGDLS, CDR2 YYNGEE. J was trimmed by 3 bases and V by 7 bases; bases with no gene match: 6. The CDR3 loop spans 13 amino acids. The CDR3 coding sequence is TGTGCCAGCGCGGGGCTAGCGGAAGAGACCCAGTACTTC. It yields the protein CASAGLAEETQYF.

The rearrangement uses TRBV7-6 and TRBJ2-7; no clear D. This CDR3 has 13 residues. Deletions cut 2 bases from V and 1 base from J, with 6 bases between. Germline CDR1 SGHVS, CDR2 FNYEAQ. CDR3 nucleotides: TGTGCCAGCAGCTTAAGAGGATCCTACGAGCAGTACTTC. Translated, it gives CASSLRGSYEQYF.

The rearrangement links TRBV30 to TRBJ1-1, with D possibly TRBD1 on 6 matching bases. The CDR3 consists of 12 residues. Germline assignment: CDR1 GTSNPN and CDR2 SVGIG (reference sequence). Between the trimmed V and J ends, which lost 8 bases and 1 base, there was a span of 11 bases. The CDR3 DNA reads as TGTGCCGGGGGGGCAGAGAACACTGAAGCTTTCTTT. The encoded protein is CAGGAENTEAFF. Together with reference TRBV30 and TRBJ1-1, the CDR3 gives the full variable domain: SQTIHQWPATLVQPVGSPLSLECTVEGTSNPNLYWYRQAAGRGLQLLFYSVGIGQISSEVPQNLSASRPQDRQFILSSKKLLLSDSGFYLCAGGAENTEAFFGQGTRLTVV.

This chain connects TRBV5-8 to TRBJ1-5; weak D call: TRBD1 (6 bases). The CDR3 totals 13 residues. The germline gives CDR1 SGHTS, CDR2 YDEGEE. V was pared by 2 bases and J by 5 bases, with 8 bases between. The CDR3 spells CASSFPGDQPQHF. Here the CDR3 DNA reads TGTGCCAGCAGCTTCCCAGGGGATCAGCCCCAGCATTTT.

This sequence joins TRBV28 and TRBJ1-5; possible D gene TRBD1, 5 bases. CDR1 is MDHEN, CDR2 SYDVKM, per germline. Trimming took off 9 bases at V and 6 bases at J, with 24 bases between the two ends. The CDR3 spans 16 residues. The CDR3 here is CASSGPDTPMGQPQHF. The CDR3 nucleotides are TGTGCCAGTTCAGGACCGGACACCCCTATGGGTCAGCCCCAGCATTTT.

The chain links TRBV6-5 to TRBJ2-3; TRBD2 might be the D (6 bases). V lost 8 bases and J 0 bases, leaving 9 bases between the germline ends. Germline CDR1 MNHEY, CDR2 SVGAGI. CDR3 length: 13 residues. The CDR3 loop reads CASGLKSTDTQYF. CDR3 bases: TGTGCCAGCGGACTAAAGAGCACAGATACGCAGTATTTT.